This T cell receptor (beta chain) was identified during a study of blood T cell repertoires in COVID-19 (dated by TCRdb to the early 2020s). General notes on the study: The collaborator samples originated in the United States, Italy and Spain and spanned the acute and convalescent phases of COVID-19. The material from the prospective study consisted of cDNA or gDNA derived from T cells, B-cell-depleted T cells, or PBMCs. The dataset comprised deeply sampled blood TCRbeta repertoires from subjects exposed to, actively infected with, or recovered from COVID-19. The repertoires were released in a freely available public database intended as a resource for research on the immune response to SARS-CoV-2. Samples were obtained from the ongoing ImmuneRACE study (first 160 participants) and from some 1,200 subjects provided by 6 global collaborators. A de-identified subject ID, COVID-19 status, age in years and sex were almost always included in the sample metadata. Where available, HLA class I and class II types were taken from metadata supplied by the sample provider and were not determined by assay-based typing.

TCRbeta CDR3 regions were amplified from genomic DNA using the immunoSEQ Assay, a bias-controlled multiplex PCR. The paper's processing steps were these. The number of nucleated cells in each sample was estimated from the amplification of reference gene primers within the assay. To quantify the absolute abundance of each unique TCRbeta CDR3 rearrangement, sequence reads were collapsed and filtered. Productive Simpson clonality was computed per sample as the square root of Simpson's diversity index over productive rearrangements. Entries here come from immuneACCESS through TCRdb and include only in-frame sequences with V and J called. Some clones fail to appear in such tables; in the studies checked, an unresolved V gene covers under half of the shortfall, and the cause of the remainder is unknown. The DNA gave D and trimming, while V, J and clone size come from that table. Counted in this sample were just over 300,000 clones; approximately 84% of them appeared once. The top ten clones comprise roughly 4.5% of the sample.

The study at large found these results: Clinical and demographic metadata were provided uncurated, with the amount varying by source and participant.

The CDR1 and CDR2 encoded by the germline V gene (reference sequence) are SEHNR and FQNEAQ. Measured from the cysteine to the phenylalanine, the CDR3 is 16 residues long. Only the CDR3 part of the read is kept: 48 bases, read in frame from the first base. V is cut by 5 bases and J by 3 bases, and the space between the germline ends is 19 bases. Participants in the prospective study were aged 18 to 89 years, lived in about two dozen United States geographic areas, and enrolled through a virtual design. In the prospective study, participants were assigned to cohorts based on the clinical history participants reported in a screening survey and a study questionnaire. For ImmuneRACE Cohort 3, a participant was defined as recovered based on two consecutive negative NP/OP PCR tests, clearance by a healthcare professional, or resolution of symptoms. In the prospective study, mobile phlebotomists collected whole blood, serum and a nasopharyngeal or oropharyngeal swab from each participant. Participants in the prospective study had the option to provide additional blood draws and questionnaires over an approximately 2-month period. Blood samples from the prospective study were shipped frozen or at room temperature prior to DNA extraction.

As regards this clone: It has no known antigen specificity. Base qualities are not recorded, but no much larger clone differs from it by a single base.

The sample consisted of PBMCs or T cells enriched from blood (not recorded which). The chain couples TRBV7-9 to TRBJ2-5, with TRBD1 tentatively as D gene (6 bases match). The source is a man aged 25 to 40 who had recovered from COVID-19. The DNA reads as follows: TGTGCCAGCAGCCATACCGGAACAGGGAGCAAAGAGACCCAGTACTTC. Its protein reads: CASSHTGTGSKETQYF.